A selection of T cell receptor beta chains follows, all from one sample in a study of blood T cell repertoires in COVID-19. Profiling relied on immunoSEQ multiplex PCR, and the TCRdb table lists in-frame clones only, not all of them. The table lists 350,000 to 450,000 clones, around 88% of them singletons. The specimen sequenced was peripheral blood. All receptors come from a woman aged 60-75 years with COVID-19, enrolled during active disease. Both conserved end residues are part of each CDR3. Fields, in order: clone size, D gene, V gene, J gene, CDR3 protein, CDR3 DNA. D genes are given only for firm matches. Clone size, where shown, is once, few, many, or a class for clones that have expanded.

>NA|TRBD1|TRBV2|TRBJ1-1
CASRGQALNTEAFF
TGTGCCAGCAGAGGACAGGCTTTGAACACTGAAGCTTTCTTT
>NA|NA|TRBV2|TRBJ1-2
CASSEADGQSYGYTF
TGTGCCAGCAGTGAAGCCGACGGACAGAGCTATGGCTACACCTTC
>NA|TRBD2|TRBV5-1|TRBJ2-1
CASSSVAGGLGNEQFF
TGCGCCAGCAGCTCGGTAGCGGGGGGCTTGGGAAATGAGCAGTTCTTC
>NA|NA|TRBV4-1|TRBJ2-7
CASSQDPGQSYEQYF
TGCGCCAGCAGCCAAGATCCAGGACAGAGCTACGAGCAGTACTTC
>NA|TRBD2|TRBV7-7|TRBJ2-1
CASSPRLAGGIDNEQFF
TGTGCCAGCAGCCCGAGACTAGCGGGGGGGATCGACAATGAGCAGTTCTTC
>NA|TRBD1|TRBV6-5|TRBJ2-3
CAVRDRVTDTQYF
TGTGCCGTCCGGGACAGAGTCACAGATACGCAGTATTTT
>few|NA|TRBV4-1|TRBJ1-2
CASSQDSDSWGYGYTF
TGCGCCAGCAGCCAAGATAGTGACAGCTGGGGTTATGGCTACACCTTC
>NA|TRBD1|TRBV4-1|TRBJ1-5
CASSQKRWSPDRGGNQPQHF
TGCGCCAGCAGCCAAAAAAGGTGGTCGCCCGACAGGGGGGGCAATCAGCCCCAGCATTTT
>NA|NA|TRBV5-4|TRBJ2-7
CASSLGRRSSYEQYF
TGTGCCAGCAGCTTGGGGCGGAGGAGCTCCTACGAGCAGTACTTC
>NA|NA|TRBV6-5|TRBJ1-1
CASSYEGKSAYAFF
TGTGCCAGCAGTTACGAGGGAAAAAGCGCCTACGCTTTCTTT
>NA|NA|TRBV18|TRBJ2-5
CASSPPEGKETQYF
TGTGCCAGCTCACCACCGGAGGGAAAAGAGACCCAGTACTTC
>few|NA|TRBV6-6|TRBJ1-2
CASWGERVGGYTF
TGTGCCAGCTGGGGGGAGAGGGTGGGCGGCTACACCTTC
>NA|NA|TRBV19|TRBJ1-2
CASIGGAGGYTF
TGTGCCAGTATTGGAGGGGCCGGTGGCTACACCTTC
>NA|NA|TRBV5-1|TRBJ1-6
CASSPTAAPQGDNSPLHF
TGCGCCAGCAGCCCTACCGCGGCGCCCCAAGGAGATAATTCACCCCTCCACTTT
>NA|NA|TRBV19|TRBJ1-1
CASSWRTPQTEAFF
TGTGCCAGTAGTTGGCGGACACCCCAGACTGAAGCTTTCTTT
>NA|NA|TRBV9|TRBJ1-6
CASSVEGEGYSPLHF
TGTGCCAGCAGCGTAGAAGGGGAAGGGTATTCACCCCTCCACTTT
>NA|NA|TRBV5-1|TRBJ2-7
CASSPDRDYQYF
TGCGCCAGCAGCCCGGACAGGGACTATCAGTACTTC
>NA|TRBD1|TRBV18|TRBJ1-6
CASSPPGGPGNSPLHF
TGTGCCAGCTCACCCCCAGGGGGGCCGGGTAATTCACCCCTCCACTTT
>NA|NA|TRBV6-5|TRBJ1-3
CASRLQGLSGNTIYF
TGTGCCAGCAGACTCCAGGGGCTCTCTGGAAACACCATATATTTT
>NA|NA|TRBV5-4|TRBJ2-7
CASSLQAGSSYEQYF
TGTGCCAGCAGCTTGCAGGCAGGTAGCTCCTACGAGCAGTACTTC